Reported below is one T cell receptor beta chain. CDR3 length: 15 amino acids. Germline CDR1 ENHRY, CDR2 SYGVKD. J was trimmed by 0 bases and V by 6 bases; bases with no gene match: 3. The PCR employed 60 Vbeta primers together with 13 Jbeta primers. Assay: immunoSEQ multiplex PCR; the TCRdb copy retains only in-frame clones and omits some. The table shows 87,000 or so clones, with 64% occurring only once. The data were obtained in a study of cytomegalovirus exposure and HLA in healthy donors. The J gene is TRBJ2-2, the V gene TRBV10-3, with 8 bases fitting TRBD2. The receptor was derived from a man in his sixties in good health and CMV-seronegative. Sequenced input: PBMCs. The CDR3 coding sequence is TGTGCCATCAGGGTCGGGGGGGCGAACACCGGGGAGCTGTTTTTT. Translated, it gives CAIRVGGANTGELFF.